Below, 4 T cell receptor beta chains from the same sample are listed, as sequenced in a study of shared T cell receptors in the human thymus. Assay used: immunoSEQ multiplex PCR; TCRdb lists only in-frame clones, some missing. The data hold some 700,000 clones, with more than 75% observed a single time. In addition, the sample was reused for a study of human thymus T cells.

Sequencing used thymocytes. Receptors originate from a boy under three years old with a congenital heart defect.

The CDR3 region is CASRKDSPMNTEAFF. The CDR3 nucleotides are TGCGCCAGCAGAAAGGACAGCCCAATGAACACTGAAGCTTTCTTT. The rearrangement uses TRBV5-1 and TRBJ1-1; D may be TRBD1 (6 bases). The CDR3 is 15 amino acids. Germline-derived CDR1 and CDR2 are SGHRS and YFSETQ. Trimming removed 5 bases from V and 0 bases from J, with 14 bases in between. Filled out from reference TRBV5-1 and TRBJ1-1, the complete variable domain reads KAGVTQTPRYLIKTRGQQVTLSCSPISGHRSVSWYQQTPGQGLQFLFEYFSETQRNKGNFPGRFSGRQFSNSRSEMNVSTLELGDSALYLCASRKDSPMNTEAFFGQGTRLTVV.

The chain joins TRBV27 to TRBJ1-4, with a possible D match to TRBD1 (5 bases). Germline assignment: CDR1 MNHEY and CDR2 SMNVEV (reference sequence). The CDR3 is made up of 17 amino acids. V lost 4 bases, J lost 2 bases, and 17 bases lay in between. The CDR3 protein is CASSSNPGKGTNEKLFF. CDR3 nucleotide sequence: TGTGCCAGCAGTTCCAACCCAGGGAAGGGCACTAATGAAAAACTGTTTTTT.

The rearrangement links TRBV25-1 to TRBJ1-1; 8 positions agree with TRBD1. Germline V gene sequence: CDR1 MGHDK, CDR2 SYGVNS. Trimming took 5 bases from V and 4 from J; bases not matched to a gene: 6. The CDR3 contains 14 residues. In DNA, the CDR3 is TGTGCCAGCAGTAAGGCAGGGGGCTTCACTGAAGCTTTCTTT. Amino acid sequence: CASSKAGGFTEAFF.

This rearrangement joins TRBV19 to TRBJ2-7; 10 bases are a match to TRBD2. The J segment lost 3 bases and the V segment lost 4 bases, leaving 9 bases of the junction unmatched. The CDR3 has 16 amino acids. Germline values: CDR1 LNHDA, CDR2 SQIVND (reference sequence). The CDR3 protein is CASSRLAGEEDYEQYF. CDR3 in DNA: TGTGCCAGTAGTAGGCTAGCGGGAGAGGAGGACTACGAGCAGTACTTC.